Shown below are 32 T cell receptor beta chains from a single sample sequenced in a study of T cells in Graves' hyperthyroidism and ophthalmopathy. TCR beta CDR3 sequences were amplified from RNA transcripts. A first-round RT-PCR of the TCR CDR3 used the HTBI primer set. TCRdb used MiXCR to reprocess the multiplex PCR reads, holding one entry per CDR3 protein. This sample has fewer than 600,000 distinct CDR3 sequences, with 14% found just once. Sequenced sample: blood. These receptor sequences come from a woman aged 18-29 years with Graves' hyperthyroidism.

At least ten counts were recorded for this clonotype. The rearrangement joins TRBV6-5 to TRBJ1-3; maybe TRBD1 (5 bases). Trimming took 0 bases from V and 4 from J, leaving 10 bases between them. The CDR3 spans 15 residues. CDR1 and CDR2 from the germline V gene are MNHEY and SVGAGI. CDR3 in amino acids: CASSYSPRVGNTIYF. The DNA of the CDR3 is TGTGCCAGCAGTTACTCGCCCAGGGTCGGAAACACCATATATTTT.

The chain combines TRBV2 with TRBJ2-2; no firm D call. The CDR3 extends over 13 amino acids. V was cut by 5 bases and J by 1 base, with 5 bases left in between. Germline CDR1 is SNHLY and CDR2 is FYNNEI. Written as DNA, the CDR3 is TGTGCCAGCAGTACGCAGAACACCGGGGAGCTGTTTTTT. Its translation is CASSTQNTGELFF.

This clonotype has at least ten counts. This rearrangement joins TRBV12-5 to TRBJ2-3; no definite D call. The germline V gene has CDR1 LGHNT and CDR2 FRNRAP. V dropped 2 bases and J dropped 1 base, with 13 bases sitting between them. The CDR3 is made up of 16 amino acids. CDR3: CASGLIYSVRTDTQYF. Here the CDR3 DNA reads TGTGCTAGTGGTTTGATATACTCCGTACGCACAGATACGCAGTATTTT.

This clonotype was counted many times. This sequence joins TRBV3-1 and TRBJ2-1; D gene uncertain. The CDR3 spans 14 residues. The germline V gene has CDR1 LGHDT and CDR2 YNNKEL (reference sequence). Trimming took 1 base from V and 6 from J, leaving 10 bases between them. This CDR3 reads CASSQGSGANEQFF. CDR3 nucleotides: TGTGCCAGCAGCCAAGGGTCCGGAGCCAATGAGCAGTTCTTC.

This clonotype was seen a handful of times. The rearrangement joins TRBV27 to TRBJ2-4; tentative D call: TRBD1 (5 bases). V lost 8 bases, J lost 0 bases, and 17 bases lay in between. The CDR3 is 16 residues long. Germline V gives CDR1 MNHEY, CDR2 SMNVEV (reference sequence). The CDR3 sequence is CASRRLPTVAKNIQYF. The CDR3 nucleotides are TGTGCCAGCCGTCGCCTCCCGACAGTAGCCAAAAACATTCAGTACTTC.

With respect to this clonotype: Just one base apart from a much larger clone, this may be a read error. V and J are TRBV5-1 and TRBJ1-2; D perhaps matches TRBD1 (6 bases). Germline V CDR1 and CDR2: SGHRS, YFSETQ. The length of the CDR3 is 15 residues. V was shortened by 4 bases and J by 7 bases, with 20 bases between the two germline ends. CDR3 DNA: TGCGCCAGCAGCGAACAATCTGACAGGCCCTCTGGCTACACCTTC. Its translation is CASSEQSDRPSGYTF.

This clonotype is a singleton in its sample. This chain uses TRBV20-1 with TRBJ2-7; TRBD1 matches 9 bases. The junction had 8 bases not matched to a gene; V was cut back by 6 bases and J by 2 bases. The length of the CDR3 is 14 residues. Germline V gene data show CDR1 as DFQATT and CDR2 as SNEGSKA (reference sequence). The CDR3 sequence: CSAYGQGSTYEQYV. CDR3 sequence (DNA): TGCAGTGCCTACGGACAGGGGTCAACCTACGAGCAGTACGTC.

In its sample, this clonotype was seen a few times. The gene calls are TRBV29-1 and TRBJ1-1; 7 positions agree with TRBD1. The germline V gene encodes CDR1 SQVTM and CDR2 ANQGSEA. Trimming cost V 5 bases and J 0 bases; bases outside gene matches: 0. The CDR3 has 12 amino acids. The CDR3: CSVQGVNTEAFF. Here the CDR3 DNA reads TGCAGCGTTCAGGGGGTGAACACTGAAGCTTTCTTT.

This clonotype was counted at least ten times. V gene TRBV5-1 combines with J gene TRBJ2-6; TRBD2 matches 12 bases. Germline V lookup: CDR1 SGHRS, CDR2 YFSETQ. V trimming: 2 bases; J trimming: 0 bases; junction bases outside the gene matches: 3. This CDR3 spans 18 amino acids. CDR3 residues: CASSLGLAGNSGANVLTF. The CDR3 DNA reads TGCGCCAGCAGCTTAGGACTAGCGGGGAACTCTGGGGCCAACGTCCTGACTTTC.

Ten or more counts support this clonotype. This chain connects TRBV27 to TRBJ2-2; unclear D gene. The germline gives CDR1 MNHEY, CDR2 SMNVEV (reference sequence). This CDR3 is 14 amino acids long. V gave up 3 bases and J gave up 1 base, with 6 bases separating them. The CDR3 loop is CASSFSVNTGELFF. The CDR3 nucleotides are TGTGCCAGCAGTTTCTCAGTGAACACCGGGGAGCTGTTTTTT.

This clonotype was counted only a few times. The chain carries TRBV10-2 and TRBJ2-7; 7 nucleotides align to TRBD1. The ends lost 8 bases at V and 1 base at J; junction bases unmatched: 8. The CDR3 loop spans 14 amino acids. Germline values: CDR1 WSHSY, CDR2 SAAADI. CDR3 amino acids: CASVRNRGSYEQYF. CDR3 DNA: TGCGCCAGCGTAAGAAACAGGGGTTCCTACGAGCAGTACTTC.

This clonotype was seen more than once but under ten times. The rearrangement links TRBV6-1 to TRBJ2-2; 9 bases align to TRBD1. The CDR3 covers 16 residues. After removal of 6 bases from V and 4 bases from J, the junction contained 9 bases not matched to a gene. The germline CDR1 and CDR2 sequences are MNHNS and SASEGT. CDR3 nucleotides: TGTGCCAGCAGCCGCACAGGGGGCTCCGGCACCGGGGAGCTGTTTTTT. The encoded protein is CASSRTGGSGTGELFF.

As for this clonotype: A much larger clone sits a single nucleotide away, making a read error possible. The gene calls are TRBV27 and TRBJ2-1; D remains ambiguous. The CDR3 has 15 residues. Trimming removed 4 bases from V and 6 bases from J, with 16 bases in between. Germline V gives CDR1 MNHEY, CDR2 SMNVEV (reference sequence). The CDR3 loop is CASSSLPRYANEQFF. The CDR3 nucleotides are TGTGCCAGCAGTTCATTGCCCCGCTACGCCAATGAGCAGTTCTTC.

This clonotype was recorded at least ten times. The chain employs TRBV10-3 and TRBJ1-6; D is possibly TRBD1 (6 bases). The CDR3 sequence is 14 residues long. V shed 7 bases and J shed 7 bases, with 14 bases lying between them. CDR1 and CDR2 (germline): ENHRY, SYGVKD. The CDR3 DNA is TGTGCCATCACCTCGGACAGTCAAAATTCACCCCTCCACTTT. This encodes CAITSDSQNSPLHF.

This clonotype was seen repeatedly, ten times or more. This sequence joins TRBV19 and TRBJ2-7, with D unclear. CDR1 and CDR2 from the germline V gene are LNHDA and SQIVND (reference sequence). This CDR3 region has 14 residues. The V end lost 1 base, the J end lost 5 bases, and 12 bases lay between the germline ends. In DNA, the CDR3 is TGTGCCAGTAGTATAGCCCCCATGGGTAACGAGCAGTACTTC. Protein: CASSIAPMGNEQYF. Supplemented by reference TRBV19 and TRBJ2-7, the full variable domain reads DGGITQSPKYLFRKEGQNVTLSCEQNLNHDAMYWYRQDPGQGLRLIYYSQIVNDFQKGDIAEGYSVSREKKESFPLTVTSAQKNPTAFYLCASSIAPMGNEQYFGPGTRLTVT.

This clonotype was seen ten or more times. The chain joins TRBV24-1 to TRBJ2-5; 15 bases fit TRBD2. Germline V gene sequence: CDR1 KGHDR, CDR2 SFDVKD. The CDR3 consists of 15 residues. V trimming: 9 bases; J trimming: 4 bases; junction bases outside the gene matches: 5. CDR3 sequence: CATALGLAGGETQYF. The DNA for the CDR3 is TGTGCCACCGCCTTGGGACTAGCGGGAGGAGAGACCCAGTACTTC.

This clonotype was found many times. This chain uses TRBV3-1 with TRBJ2-3; 9 nucleotides match TRBD2. The CDR3 sequence is 16 residues long. V lost 4 bases, J lost 3 bases, and 8 bases stayed unmatched. Per germline, CDR1 LGHDT and CDR2 YNNKEL (reference sequence). The CDR3: CASSLLAGRSTDTQYF. CDR3 nucleotides: TGTGCCAGCAGCCTCCTAGCGGGAAGATCGACAGATACGCAGTATTTT.

This clonotype was recorded many times. The V gene is TRBV15, the J gene TRBJ2-2; D not certain. V was shortened by 6 bases and J by 0 bases, with 8 bases between the two germline ends. CDR3 length: 14 residues. Germline CDR1 reads LNHNV; CDR2 reads YYDKDF (reference sequence). CDR3 sequence: CATSRRTNTGELFF. The DNA of the CDR3 is TGTGCCACCAGTCGCCGGACGAACACCGGGGAGCTGTTTTTT.

J is TRBJ2-7 and V is TRBV4-2; 8 nucleotides match TRBD2. CDR3 length: 16 residues. V shed 0 bases and J 0 bases; nucleotides not matched to a gene: 4. Germline CDR1 LGHNA, CDR2 YNFKEQ. The chain's CDR3 is CASSQESGTSSYEQYF. The CDR3 nucleotides read TGTGCCAGCAGCCAAGAGAGCGGGACTAGCTCCTACGAGCAGTACTTC.

This clonotype appeared many times. The chain uses TRBV29-1 and TRBJ2-5; D is undetermined. Germline V gene sequence: CDR1 SQVTM, CDR2 ANQGSEA. There are 15 residues in the CDR3. V was cut by 2 bases and J by 5 bases, with 18 bases left in between. The DNA for the CDR3 is TGCAGCGTTGAATTTTTCGGTTGGCCTCCGGAGACCCAGTACTTC. Translation gives CSVEFFGWPPETQYF.

In this sample, this clonotype turned up many times. The chain carries TRBV27 and TRBJ1-1; 7 bases map to TRBD1. V was clipped by 1 base and J by 6 bases; unmatched bases: 8. The CDR3 extends over 15 amino acids. Germline values: CDR1 MNHEY, CDR2 SMNVEV (reference sequence). This CDR3 reads CASSLYPDRAAEAFF. For the CDR3, the DNA is TGTGCCAGCAGTTTATACCCCGACAGGGCCGCTGAAGCTTTCTTT.

The V gene is TRBV7-9, the J gene TRBJ2-7; D perhaps matches TRBD1 (6 bases). Germline V gives CDR1 SEHNR, CDR2 FQNEAQ (reference sequence). Trimming stripped 5 bases from V and 7 bases from J, with 15 bases between. CDR3 length equals 13 residues. CDR3 loop: CASSHLGGLEQYV. The CDR3 region has the DNA TGTGCCAGCAGCCACCTAGGGGGTTTGGAGCAGTACGTC.

This clonotype showed up just a few times. This sequence joins TRBV19 and TRBJ2-1; the match to TRBD2 covers 7 bases. CDR3 length: 14 residues. CDR1 is LNHDA, CDR2 SQIVND, per germline (reference sequence). The V segment lost 4 bases and the J segment 6 bases; nucleotides outside the gene matches: 6. CDR3 nucleotide sequence: TGTGCCAGTAGTAGGGGGACTATCATCAATGAGCAGTTCTTC. Translated, it gives CASSRGTIINEQFF.

This clonotype was seen ten or more times. This sequence joins TRBV11-2 and TRBJ1-1; D not certain. Germline assignment: CDR1 SGHAT and CDR2 FQNNGV. The V gene lost 1 base and the J gene lost 5 bases, with 5 bases spanning the gap. CDR3 length: 12 amino acids. The CDR3 spells CASSLAETEAFF. The CDR3 DNA follows: TGTGCCAGCAGCTTAGCTGAAACTGAAGCTTTCTTT.

This clonotype has at least ten counts. The chain uses TRBV6-5 and TRBJ2-7, with 7 positions matching TRBD1. V gave up 4 bases and J gave up 6 bases; unmatched junction bases: 0. This CDR3 is 11 amino acids long. CDR1 and CDR2 (germline): MNHEY, SVGAGI. This CDR3 reads CASSWTGEQYV. DNA for the CDR3: TGTGCCAGCAGTTGGACAGGCGAGCAGTACGTC.

About this clonotype itself: Germline is not matched at one junction end, which may reflect a read error. The V and J genes are TRBV5-1 and TRBJ2-2, with D perhaps TRBD2 (5 bases). The germline V gene encodes CDR1 SGHRS and CDR2 YFSETQ. This CDR3 spans 13 amino acids. The CDR3 nucleotides read TGCGCCAGCAGCTTGGAGGGCACCGGGGAGCTGTCTTTT. It codes for CASSLEGTGELSF.

This clonotype was counted at least ten times. V gene TRBV27 combines with J gene TRBJ2-3; TRBD1 aligns across 7 bases. J was trimmed by 4 bases and V by 5 bases; bases with no gene match: 9. This CDR3 has 15 residues. Germline loops: CDR1 MNHEY, CDR2 SMNVEV (reference sequence). This chain's CDR3 is CASSPIPDRADTQYF. The CDR3 DNA is TGTGCCAGCAGTCCCATTCCTGACAGGGCAGATACGCAGTATTTT.

This clonotype appeared many times. The gene calls are TRBV7-8 and TRBJ2-1; the match to TRBD2 covers 15 bases. The V and J ends lost 8 bases and 9 bases, in that order; junction bases with no gene match: 14. The CDR3 loop spans 17 amino acids. CDR1 and CDR2 from the germline V gene are SGHVS and FQNEAQ. CDR3 bases: TGTGCCAGCCTTGGGGGAGGGACTAGCGGGAGGTTGGGTGAGCAGTTCTTC. It codes for CASLGGGTSGRLGEQFF.

This clonotype was picked up a small number of times. The rearrangement links TRBV24-1 to TRBJ2-1, with TRBD2 matching over 8 bases. Unmatched junction bases numbered 12, after V lost 5 bases and J lost 7 bases. The CDR3 covers 16 residues. Looked up from germline, CDR1 is KGHDR and CDR2 is SFDVKD. CDR3 sequence reads: CATSGWGAGDGNEQFF. Written as DNA, the CDR3 is TGTGCCACCAGTGGATGGGGAGCGGGAGATGGTAATGAGCAGTTCTTC.

CDR3 loop: CSARDPVSGRYEQYF. CDR3 bases: TGCAGTGCTAGAGATCCCGTTAGTGGACGTTACGAGCAGTACTTC. The chain carries TRBV20-1 and TRBJ2-7; D is ambiguous. The V gene's germline CDR1 is DFQATT and CDR2 SNEGSKA (reference sequence). The length of the CDR3 is 15 residues. Trimming stripped 0 bases from V and 4 bases from J, with 16 bases between.

This clonotype was counted at least ten times. J is TRBJ1-1 and V is TRBV5-1; no clear D gene. The ends were cut back, 0 bases at V and 5 bases at J, with 11 bases in the middle. Germline V gene lookup returns CDR1 SGHRS and CDR2 YFSETQ. There are 14 residues in the CDR3. The CDR3 spells CASSLAGQKTEAFF. CDR3 nucleotides: TGCGCCAGCAGCTTGGCCGGGCAGAAAACTGAAGCTTTCTTT.

This clonotype was detected many times. The rearrangement uses TRBV12-3 or TRBV12-4 and TRBJ2-3; 11 nucleotides line up with TRBD2. The V and J ends lost 5 bases and 3 bases, in that order; junction bases with no gene match: 7. This CDR3 comprises 16 residues. The CDR3 sequence: CASSEAGTSGTDTQYF. The CDR3 DNA is TGTGCCAGCAGTGAGGCCGGGACTAGCGGAACAGATACGCAGTATTTT.